The sequence of this TCR beta chain was determined in a study of T cells in Graves' hyperthyroidism and ophthalmopathy. Per germline, CDR1 SGHTA and CDR2 FQGNSA. CDR3 length: 16 residues. The ends lost 5 bases at V and 0 bases at J; junction bases unmatched: 8. This clonotype was picked up many times. Its cognate antigen is unknown. Not enrolled were patients with uncontrolled infection, other autoimmune disease, pregnancy or lactation. It was at first hyperthyroidism diagnosis, before any ophthalmopathy symptoms, that the blood sample was taken. PBMCs were obtained from about 9.9 ml fresh peripheral blood. Whole-study findings and limits: Most thyroid-expanded clonotypes above 0.001 were also found in blood.

The source material, RNA transcripts, was used to amplify TCR beta CDR3 regions. First-round RT-PCR of the TCR CDR3 relied on the HTBI primer set. TCRdb used MiXCR to reprocess the multiplex PCR reads, holding one entry per CDR3 protein. Here the sample spans some 150,000 distinct CDR3 sequences, over 20% being singletons. Input material: blood. V gene TRBV7-2 combines with J gene TRBJ2-7; TRBD2 matches 9 bases. The sequence came from a woman in her fifties or sixties with Graves' hyperthyroidism that later progressed to Graves' ophthalmopathy. CDR3 region: CASSVDSGRGSYEQYF. As DNA, the CDR3 is TGTGCCAGCAGCGTCGATAGCGGGAGAGGCTCCTACGAGCAGTACTTC.